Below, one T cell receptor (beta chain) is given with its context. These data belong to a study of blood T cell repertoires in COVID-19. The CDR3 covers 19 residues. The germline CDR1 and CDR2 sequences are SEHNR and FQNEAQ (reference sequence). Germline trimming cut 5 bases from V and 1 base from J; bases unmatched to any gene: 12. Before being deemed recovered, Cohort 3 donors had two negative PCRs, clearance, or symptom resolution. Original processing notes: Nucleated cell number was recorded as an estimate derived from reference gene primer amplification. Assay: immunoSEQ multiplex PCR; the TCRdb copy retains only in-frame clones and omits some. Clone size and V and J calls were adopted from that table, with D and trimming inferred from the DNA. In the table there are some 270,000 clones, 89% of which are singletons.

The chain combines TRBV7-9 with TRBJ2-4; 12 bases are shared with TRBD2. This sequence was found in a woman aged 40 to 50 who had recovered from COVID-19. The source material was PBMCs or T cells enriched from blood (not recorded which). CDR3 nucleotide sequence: TGTGCCAGCAGCCCAGGGGCTAGCGGGAGGGCCGGGGCCAAAAACATTCAGTACTTC. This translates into CASSPGASGRAGAKNIQYF.